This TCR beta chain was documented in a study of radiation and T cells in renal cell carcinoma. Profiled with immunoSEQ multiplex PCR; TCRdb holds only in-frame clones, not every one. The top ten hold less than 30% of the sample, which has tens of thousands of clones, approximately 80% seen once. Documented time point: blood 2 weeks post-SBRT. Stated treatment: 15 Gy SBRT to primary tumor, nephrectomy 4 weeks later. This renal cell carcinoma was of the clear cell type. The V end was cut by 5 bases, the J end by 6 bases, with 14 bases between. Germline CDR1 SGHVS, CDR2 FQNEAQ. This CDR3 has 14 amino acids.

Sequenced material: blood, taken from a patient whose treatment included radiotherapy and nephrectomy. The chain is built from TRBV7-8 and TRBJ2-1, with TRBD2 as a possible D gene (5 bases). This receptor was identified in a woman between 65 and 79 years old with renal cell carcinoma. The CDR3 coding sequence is TGTGCCAGCAGCCTGGAATGGGGAGTCAATGAGCAGTTCTTC. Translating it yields CASSLEWGVNEQFF.